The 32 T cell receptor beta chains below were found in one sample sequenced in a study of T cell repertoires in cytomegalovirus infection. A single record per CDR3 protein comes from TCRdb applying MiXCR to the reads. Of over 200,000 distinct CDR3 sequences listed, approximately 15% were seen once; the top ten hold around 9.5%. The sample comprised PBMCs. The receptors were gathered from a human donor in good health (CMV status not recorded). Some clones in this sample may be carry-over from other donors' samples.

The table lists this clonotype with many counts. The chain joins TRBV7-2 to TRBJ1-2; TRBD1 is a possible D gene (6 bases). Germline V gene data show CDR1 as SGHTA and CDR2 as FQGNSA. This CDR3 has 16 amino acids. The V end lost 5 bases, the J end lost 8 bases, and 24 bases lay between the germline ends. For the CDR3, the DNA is TGTGCCAGCAGCGCGAGCCAGGGGCGAGGGGAAGAAGGCTACACCTTC. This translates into CASSASQGRGEEGYTF.

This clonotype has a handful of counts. The DNA of the CDR3 is TGTGCCAGCAGTTACTCAGGGACGGACTACGAGCAGTACTTC. This gives the protein CASSYSGTDYEQYF. The chain has TRBV6-2 or TRBV6-3 and TRBJ2-7, with D perhaps being TRBD1 or TRBD2 (5 bases each). Per germline, CDR1 MNHEY and CDR2 SVGEGT. The CDR3 is made up of 14 amino acids. Trimming removed 0 bases at V and 3 bases at J, with 9 bases between.

The CDR3, as DNA: TGCAGCGTTGAAAGGGAGTTCCCCTCCTACGAGCAGTACTTC. This gives the protein CSVEREFPSYEQYF. The chain recombines TRBV29-1 with TRBJ2-7; the D gene is possibly TRBD2 (5 bases). The germline V and J ends were trimmed by 2 bases and 0 bases, with 11 bases remaining between them. The length of the CDR3 is 14 residues. Per the germline V gene, CDR1 is SQVTM and CDR2 is ANQGSEA.

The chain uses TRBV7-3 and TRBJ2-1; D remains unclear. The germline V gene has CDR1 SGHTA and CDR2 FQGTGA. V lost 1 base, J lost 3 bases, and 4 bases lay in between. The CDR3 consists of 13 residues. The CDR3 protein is CASSLNLYNEQFF. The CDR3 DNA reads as TGTGCCAGCAGCTTAAACCTCTACAATGAGCAGTTCTTC.

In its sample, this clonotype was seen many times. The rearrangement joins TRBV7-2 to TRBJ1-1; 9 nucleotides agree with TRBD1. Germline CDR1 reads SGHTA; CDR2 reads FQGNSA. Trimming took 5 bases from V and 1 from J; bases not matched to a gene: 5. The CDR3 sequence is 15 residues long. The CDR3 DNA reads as TGTGCCAGCAGCCTCCCGGGACAGGGGAACACTGAAGCTTTCTTT. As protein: CASSLPGQGNTEAFF.

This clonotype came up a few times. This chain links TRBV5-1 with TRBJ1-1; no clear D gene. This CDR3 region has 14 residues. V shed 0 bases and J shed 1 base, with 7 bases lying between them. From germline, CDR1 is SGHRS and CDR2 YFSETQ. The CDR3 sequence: CASSLANGNTEAFF. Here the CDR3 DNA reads TGCGCCAGCAGCTTGGCGAACGGGAACACTGAAGCTTTCTTT.

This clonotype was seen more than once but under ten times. Written as DNA, the CDR3 is TGTGCCAGCAGTTTTCGACAGTTCGCTAGCACAGATACGCAGTATTTT. Amino acids: CASSFRQFASTDTQYF. The chain uses TRBV6-5 and TRBJ2-3; D may be TRBD1 (5 bases). Germline CDR1 MNHEY, CDR2 SVGAGI. The CDR3 sequence is 16 residues long. The ends were cut back, 4 bases at V and 0 bases at J, with 14 bases in the middle.

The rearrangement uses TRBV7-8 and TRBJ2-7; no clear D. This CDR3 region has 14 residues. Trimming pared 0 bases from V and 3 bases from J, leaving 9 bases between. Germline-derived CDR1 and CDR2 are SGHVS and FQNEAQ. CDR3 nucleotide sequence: TGTGCCAGCAGCTTAGCCGGCCGGGTCTACGAGCAGTACTTC. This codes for CASSLAGRVYEQYF.

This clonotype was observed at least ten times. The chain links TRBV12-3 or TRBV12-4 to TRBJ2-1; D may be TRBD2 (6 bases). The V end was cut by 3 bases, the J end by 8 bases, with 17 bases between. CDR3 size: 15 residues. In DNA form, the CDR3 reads TGTGCCAGCAGTTTGTGGGACTCGGCCGGGGATGAGCAGTTCTTC. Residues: CASSLWDSAGDEQFF.

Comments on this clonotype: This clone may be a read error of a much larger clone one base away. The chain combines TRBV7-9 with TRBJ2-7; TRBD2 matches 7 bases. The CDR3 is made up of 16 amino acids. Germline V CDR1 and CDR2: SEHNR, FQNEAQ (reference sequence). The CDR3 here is CAISSDGAGDPYEQYF. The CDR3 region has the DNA TGTGCCATCAGCTCTGACGGGGCGGGAGACCCCTACGAGCAGTACTTC.

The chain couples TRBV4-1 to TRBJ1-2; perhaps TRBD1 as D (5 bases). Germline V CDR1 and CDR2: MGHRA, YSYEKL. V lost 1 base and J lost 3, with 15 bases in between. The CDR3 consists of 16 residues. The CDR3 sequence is CASSQAPRGAHYGYTF. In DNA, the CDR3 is TGCGCCAGCAGCCAAGCACCAAGGGGAGCTCACTATGGCTACACCTTC.

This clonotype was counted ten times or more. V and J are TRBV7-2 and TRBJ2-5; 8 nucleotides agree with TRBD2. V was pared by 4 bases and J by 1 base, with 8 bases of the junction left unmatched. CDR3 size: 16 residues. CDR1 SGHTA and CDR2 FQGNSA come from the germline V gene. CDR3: CASSSRTLAGQETQYF. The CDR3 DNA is TGTGCCAGCAGCTCAAGGACCCTAGCGGGCCAAGAGACCCAGTACTTC.

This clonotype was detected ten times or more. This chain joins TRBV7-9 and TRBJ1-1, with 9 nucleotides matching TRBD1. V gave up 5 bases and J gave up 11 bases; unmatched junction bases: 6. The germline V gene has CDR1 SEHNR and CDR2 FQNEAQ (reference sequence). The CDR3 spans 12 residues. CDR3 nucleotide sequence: TGTGCCAGCAGCCTAAACAGGGGGCTGGCTTTCTTT. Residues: CASSLNRGLAFF.

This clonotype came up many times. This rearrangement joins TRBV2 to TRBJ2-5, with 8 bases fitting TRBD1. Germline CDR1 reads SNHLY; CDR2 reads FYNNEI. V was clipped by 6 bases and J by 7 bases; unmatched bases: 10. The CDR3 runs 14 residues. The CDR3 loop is CASSGQGPPGTQYF. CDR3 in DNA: TGTGCCAGCAGCGGACAGGGCCCCCCCGGGACCCAGTACTTC.

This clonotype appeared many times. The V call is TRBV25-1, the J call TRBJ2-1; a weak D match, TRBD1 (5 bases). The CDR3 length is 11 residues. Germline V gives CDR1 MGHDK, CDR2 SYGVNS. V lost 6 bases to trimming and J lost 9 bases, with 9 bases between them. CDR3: CASRSGAEQFF. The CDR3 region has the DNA TGTGCCAGCAGATCTGGGGCTGAGCAGTTCTTC.

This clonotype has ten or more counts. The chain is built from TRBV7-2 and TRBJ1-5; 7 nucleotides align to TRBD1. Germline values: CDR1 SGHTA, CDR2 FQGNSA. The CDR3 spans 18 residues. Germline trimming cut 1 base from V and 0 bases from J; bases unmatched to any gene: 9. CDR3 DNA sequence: TGTGCCAGCAGCTTAGAAGGGGCAGGGGGAGGTAGCAATCAGCCCCAGCATTTT. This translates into CASSLEGAGGGSNQPQHF.

Here the CDR3 reads CASSQDGTGYATNEKLFF. The DNA of the CDR3 is TGTGCCAGCAGCCAAGATGGGACAGGGTATGCAACTAATGAAAAACTGTTTTTT. This chain connects TRBV3-1 to TRBJ1-4, with TRBD1 matching 9 bases. Germline CDR1 is LGHDT and CDR2 is YNNKEL (reference sequence). The V and J ends lost 0 bases and 0 bases, in that order; junction bases with no gene match: 5. This CDR3 contains 18 residues.

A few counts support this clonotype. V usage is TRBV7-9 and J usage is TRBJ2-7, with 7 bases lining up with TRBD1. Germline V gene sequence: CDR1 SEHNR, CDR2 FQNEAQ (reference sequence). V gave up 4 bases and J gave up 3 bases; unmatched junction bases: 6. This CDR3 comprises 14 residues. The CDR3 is CASSSDREFYEQYF. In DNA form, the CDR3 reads TGTGCCAGCAGCTCTGACAGGGAATTCTACGAGCAGTACTTC.

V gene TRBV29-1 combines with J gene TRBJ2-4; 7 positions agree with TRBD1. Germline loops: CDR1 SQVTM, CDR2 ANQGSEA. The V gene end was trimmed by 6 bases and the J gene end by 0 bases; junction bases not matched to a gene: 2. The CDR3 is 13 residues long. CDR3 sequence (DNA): TGCAGCGTGAGGACAGGAGCCAAAAACATTCAGTACTTC. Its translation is CSVRTGAKNIQYF.

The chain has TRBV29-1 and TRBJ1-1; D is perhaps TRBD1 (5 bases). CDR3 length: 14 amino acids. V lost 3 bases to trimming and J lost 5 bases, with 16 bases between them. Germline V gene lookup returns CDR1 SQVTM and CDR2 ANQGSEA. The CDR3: CSVEKWTQGTEAFF. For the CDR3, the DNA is TGCAGCGTTGAGAAATGGACCCAGGGAACTGAAGCTTTCTTT.

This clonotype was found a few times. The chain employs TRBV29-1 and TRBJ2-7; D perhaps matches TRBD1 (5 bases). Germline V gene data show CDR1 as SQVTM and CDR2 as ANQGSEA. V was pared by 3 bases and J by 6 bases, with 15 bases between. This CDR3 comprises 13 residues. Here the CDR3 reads CSVEGPGRTEQYF. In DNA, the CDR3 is TGCAGCGTTGAGGGGCCCGGCCGTACCGAGCAGTACTTC.

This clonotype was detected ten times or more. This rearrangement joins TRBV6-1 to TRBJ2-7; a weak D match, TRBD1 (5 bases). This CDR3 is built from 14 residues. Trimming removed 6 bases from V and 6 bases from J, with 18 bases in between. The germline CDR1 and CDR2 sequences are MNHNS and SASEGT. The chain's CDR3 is CASRPSRGSLEQYF. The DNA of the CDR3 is TGTGCCAGCAGACCCAGTAGGGGATCGCTCGAGCAGTACTTC.

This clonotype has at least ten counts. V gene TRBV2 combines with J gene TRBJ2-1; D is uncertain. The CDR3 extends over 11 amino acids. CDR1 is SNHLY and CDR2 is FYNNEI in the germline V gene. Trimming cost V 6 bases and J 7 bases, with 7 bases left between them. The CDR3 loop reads CASSGPNEQFF. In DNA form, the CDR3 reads TGTGCCAGCAGCGGACCTAATGAGCAGTTCTTC.

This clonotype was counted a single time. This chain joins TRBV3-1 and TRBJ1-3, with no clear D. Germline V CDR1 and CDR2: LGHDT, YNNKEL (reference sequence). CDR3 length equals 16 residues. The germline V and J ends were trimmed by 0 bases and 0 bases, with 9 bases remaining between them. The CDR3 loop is CASSQEWGSSGNTIYF. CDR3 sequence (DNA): TGTGCCAGCAGCCAAGAGTGGGGTAGCTCTGGAAACACCATATATTTT. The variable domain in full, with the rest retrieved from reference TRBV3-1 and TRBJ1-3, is DTAVSQTPKYLVTQMGNDKSIKCEQNLGHDTMYWYKQDSKKFLKIMFSYNNKELIINETVPNRFSPKSPDKAHLNLHINSLELGDSAVYFCASSQEWGSSGNTIYFGEGSWLTVV.

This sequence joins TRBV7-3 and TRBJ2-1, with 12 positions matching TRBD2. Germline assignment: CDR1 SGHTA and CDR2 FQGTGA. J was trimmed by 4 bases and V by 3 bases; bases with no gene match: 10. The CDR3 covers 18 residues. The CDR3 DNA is TGTGCCAGCAGCTTTACTAGCGGGGGGTCATTAAGTTACAATGAGCAGTTCTTC. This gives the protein CASSFTSGGSLSYNEQFF.

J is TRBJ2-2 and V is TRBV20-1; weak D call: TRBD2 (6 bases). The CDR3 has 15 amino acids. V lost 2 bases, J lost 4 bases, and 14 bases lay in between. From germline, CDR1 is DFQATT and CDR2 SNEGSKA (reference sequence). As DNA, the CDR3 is TGCAGTGCTAGATTTGGGAGGAGGTCCACCGGGGAGCTGTTTTTT. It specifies CSARFGRRSTGELFF.

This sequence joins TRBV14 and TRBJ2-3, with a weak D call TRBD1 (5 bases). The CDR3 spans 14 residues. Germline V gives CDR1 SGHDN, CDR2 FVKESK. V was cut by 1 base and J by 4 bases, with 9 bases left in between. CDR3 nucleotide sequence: TGTGCCAGCAGCCAAGTCAGGGCGGCAGATACGCAGTATTTT. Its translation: CASSQVRAADTQYF. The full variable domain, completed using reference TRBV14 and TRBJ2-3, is EAGVTQFPSHSVIEKGQTVTLRCDPISGHDNLYWYRRVMGKEIKFLLHFVKESKQDESGMPNNRFLAERTGGTYSTLKVQPAELEDSGVYFCASSQVRAADTQYFGPGTRLTVL.

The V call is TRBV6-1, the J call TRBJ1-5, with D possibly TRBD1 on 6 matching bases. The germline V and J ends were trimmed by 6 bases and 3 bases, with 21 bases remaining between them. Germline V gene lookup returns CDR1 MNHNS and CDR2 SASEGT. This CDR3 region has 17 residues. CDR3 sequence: CASRRSPTGPDNQPQHF. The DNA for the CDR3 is TGTGCCAGCAGGCGGAGCCCCACAGGGCCCGACAATCAGCCCCAGCATTTT.

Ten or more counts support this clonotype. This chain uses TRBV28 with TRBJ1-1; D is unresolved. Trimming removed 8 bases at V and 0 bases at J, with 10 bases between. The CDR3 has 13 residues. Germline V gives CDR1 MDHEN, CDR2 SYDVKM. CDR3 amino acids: CASGRHLNTEAFF. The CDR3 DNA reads TGTGCCAGCGGACGACATTTGAACACTGAAGCTTTCTTT. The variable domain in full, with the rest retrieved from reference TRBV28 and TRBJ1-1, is DVKVTQSSRYLVKRTGEKVFLECVQDMDHENMFWYRQDPGLGLRLIYFSYDVKMKEKGDIPEGYSVSREKKERFSLILESASTNQTSMYLCASGRHLNTEAFFGQGTRLTVV.

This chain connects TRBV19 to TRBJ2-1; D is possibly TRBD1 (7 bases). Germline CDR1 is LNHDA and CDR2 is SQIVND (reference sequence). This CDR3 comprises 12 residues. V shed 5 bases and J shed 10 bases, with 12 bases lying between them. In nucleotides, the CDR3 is TGTGCCAGTAGTGTCAGGGGGGACGAGCAGTTCTTC. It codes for CASSVRGDEQFF.

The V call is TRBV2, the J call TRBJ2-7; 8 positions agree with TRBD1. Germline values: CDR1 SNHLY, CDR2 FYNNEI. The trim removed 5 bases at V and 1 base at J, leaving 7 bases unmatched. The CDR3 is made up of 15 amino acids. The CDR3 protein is CASSRDRSRSYEQYF. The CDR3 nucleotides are TGTGCCAGCAGTCGGGACAGGAGCCGATCCTACGAGCAGTACTTC.

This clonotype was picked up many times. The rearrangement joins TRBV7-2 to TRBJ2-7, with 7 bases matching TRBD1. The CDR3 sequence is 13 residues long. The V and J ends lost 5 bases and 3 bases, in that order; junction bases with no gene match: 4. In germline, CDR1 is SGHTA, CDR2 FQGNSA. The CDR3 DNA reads TGTGCCAGCAGCCAGACAGGGTACTACGAGCAGTACTTC. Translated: CASSQTGYYEQYF. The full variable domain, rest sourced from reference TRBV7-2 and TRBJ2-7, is GAGVSQSPSNKVTEKGKDVELRCDPISGHTALYWYRQSLGQGLEFLIYFQGNSAPDKSGLPSDRFSAERTGGSVSTLTIQRTQQEDSAVYLCASSQTGYYEQYFGPGTRLTVT.